This record concerns one TCR beta chain sequence. This specimen belongs to a study of cytomegalovirus exposure and HLA in healthy donors. Vbeta (60) and Jbeta (13) primers were used in the PCR. Some clones are missing from TCRdb's copy, which holds only in-frame ones; the method was immunoSEQ multiplex PCR. The repertoire consists of roughly 100,000 clones, with nearly 85% occurring once and the leading ten covering roughly 6.1%. CDR1 and CDR2 (germline): ENHRY, SYGVKD. This CDR3 is 13 amino acids long. V was cut by 7 bases and J by 6 bases, with 13 bases left in between. What was sequenced was PBMCs. The TCR sequence derives from a man between 18 and 35 years old in good health and CMV-seronegative. The V and J genes are TRBV10-3 and TRBJ1-5; D gene ambiguous. Here the CDR3 reads CAIKSDGGQPQHF. CDR3 nucleotide sequence: TGTGCCATCAAGTCGGATGGAGGTCAGCCCCAGCATTTT.